The 13 T cell receptor beta chains below all came from one sample that was sequenced in a study of T cells after yellow fever vaccination. TCRdb called the 5' RACE reads again in MiXCR, with one record for every CDR3 protein. The sample lists some 200,000 distinct CDR3 sequences; 9.5% to 12% were seen once. The specimen was CD8+ T cells sorted from PBMCs, collected 15 days after the yellow fever booster vaccination. All receptors derive from a man between 18 and 29 years old who received the YFV17D yellow fever vaccine.

The CDR3 region has the DNA TGTGCCAGCAGCCTGGGGACTAACTACGAGCAGTACTTC. Translation: CASSLGTNYEQYF. This chain links TRBV7-6 with TRBJ2-7; 7 positions match TRBD2. V lost 5 bases and J lost 3; bases outside the gene matches: 4. This CDR3 has 13 residues. Looked up from germline, CDR1 is SGHVS and CDR2 is FNYEAQ.

This clonotype was counted between two and nine times. V usage is TRBV7-6 and J usage is TRBJ2-2; TRBD1 matches at 8 bases. Germline CDR1 SGHVS, CDR2 FNYEAQ. The V segment lost 5 bases and the J segment 1 base; nucleotides outside the gene matches: 6. The CDR3 contains 16 residues. The CDR3 DNA sequence: TGTGCCAGCAGCCTCAGGGGGCTGGGGAACACCGGGGAGCTGTTTTTT. This encodes CASSLRGLGNTGELFF.

A few counts support this clonotype. The rearrangement links TRBV28 to TRBJ2-5; 8 positions match TRBD2. J gave up 1 base and V 6 bases, and 10 bases lay outside the gene matches. This CDR3 has 16 residues. Germline loops: CDR1 MDHEN, CDR2 SYDVKM. In nucleotides, the CDR3 is TGTGCCAGCAGCCCCTTGATAGCGGGGACCCAAGAGACCCAGTACTTC. Translation: CASSPLIAGTQETQYF. The variable domain in full, with the rest retrieved from reference TRBV28 and TRBJ2-5, is DVKVTQSSRYLVKRTGEKVFLECVQDMDHENMFWYRQDPGLGLRLIYFSYDVKMKEKGDIPEGYSVSREKKERFSLILESASTNQTSMYLCASSPLIAGTQETQYFGPGTRLLVL.

The V gene is TRBV20-1, the J gene TRBJ1-2; TRBD1 agrees at 8 bases. This CDR3 region has 17 residues. Germline values: CDR1 DFQATT, CDR2 SNEGSKA (reference sequence). Germline trimming cut 3 bases from V and 3 bases from J; bases unmatched to any gene: 15. CDR3 protein: CSARVLHTGGSYYGYTF. In DNA, the CDR3 is TGCAGTGCTAGGGTTCTCCACACAGGGGGGTCATACTATGGCTACACCTTC.

Many counts were recorded for this clonotype. The chain uses TRBV29-1 and TRBJ2-1; 10 nucleotides line up with TRBD2. CDR3 length equals 16 residues. From germline, CDR1 is SQVTM and CDR2 ANQGSEA. V dropped 7 bases and J dropped 0; count of bases not matched to a gene: 9. Here the CDR3 reads CSAKPSGGLSYNEQFF. The CDR3 DNA is TGCAGCGCCAAGCCTAGCGGGGGTCTCTCCTACAATGAGCAGTTCTTC.

This clonotype was seen a handful of times. The rearrangement joins TRBV5-4 to TRBJ2-3; tentatively, D is TRBD2 (6 bases). Germline V gene lookup returns CDR1 SGHNT and CDR2 YYREEE (reference sequence). V was pared by 1 base and J by 3 bases, with 18 bases between. The CDR3 runs 17 residues. The CDR3 spells CASSLPAMGGGTDTQYF. The DNA of the CDR3 is TGTGCCAGCAGCTTGCCCGCCATGGGGGGTGGGACAGATACGCAGTATTTT.

This clonotype turned up a few times. The chain recombines TRBV12-3 or TRBV12-4 with TRBJ1-1; 7 bases fit TRBD1. The CDR3 sequence is 14 residues long. Losses at the gene ends were 5 bases for V and 0 bases for J; bases not matched to a gene: 3. DNA for the CDR3: TGTGCCAGCAGTCCCACAGGGGTGAACACTGAAGCTTTCTTT. Its translation is CASSPTGVNTEAFF.

Only a few counts were recorded for this clonotype. The chain's CDR3 is CASSPQPLNEQFF. CDR3 coding DNA: TGTGCCAGCAGCCCACAACCACTGAATGAGCAGTTCTTC. This chain links TRBV7-9 with TRBJ2-1; no clear D gene. This CDR3 contains 13 residues. Germline CDR1 SEHNR, CDR2 FQNEAQ (reference sequence). The V gene lost 5 bases and the J gene lost 7 bases, with 12 bases spanning the gap.

CDR3 sequence (DNA): TGTGCCAGCAGCCCTCCCTACGAGCAGTACTTC. Residues: CASSPPYEQYF. The chain is built from TRBV6-2 or TRBV6-3 and TRBJ2-7; D ambiguous. In germline, CDR1 is MNHEY, CDR2 SVGEGT. Trimming took off 6 bases at V and 2 bases at J, with 5 bases between the two ends. This CDR3 contains 11 residues.

This clonotype occurred many times. The chain combines TRBV5-6 with TRBJ2-7; D remains unclear. There are 12 residues in the CDR3. V lost 1 base to trimming and J lost 3 bases, with 5 bases between them. Germline assignment: CDR1 SGHDT and CDR2 YYEEEE. CDR3 sequence: CASSLSFYEQYF. The CDR3 DNA is TGTGCCAGCAGCTTGTCGTTCTACGAGCAGTACTTC. Full variable domain (outside the CDR3, taken from reference TRBV5-6 and TRBJ2-7): DAGVTQSPTHLIKTRGQQVTLRCSPKSGHDTVSWYQQALGQGPQFIFQYYEEEERQRGNFPDRFSGHQFPNYSSELNVNALLLGDSALYLCASSLSFYEQYFGPGTRLTVT.

This clonotype was detected many times. The J gene is TRBJ1-1, the V gene TRBV29-1; D is ambiguous. The V end lost 0 bases, the J end lost 8 bases, and 4 bases lay between the germline ends. The CDR3 sequence is 10 residues long. CDR1 is SQVTM, CDR2 ANQGSEA, per germline. The CDR3 sequence: CSVEDREAFF. Here the CDR3 DNA reads TGCAGCGTTGAAGATCGGGAAGCTTTCTTT.

The V call is TRBV27, the J call TRBJ2-5, with 15 bases identical to TRBD2. Unmatched junction bases numbered 7, after V lost 4 bases and J lost 4 bases. Germline V lookup: CDR1 MNHEY, CDR2 SMNVEV (reference sequence). The CDR3 has 17 amino acids. The CDR3 region has the DNA TGTGCCAGCAGTTCCATTTCGGGACTAGCGGGGGGAGAGACCCAGTACTTC. It encodes CASSSISGLAGGETQYF.

This clonotype has more than one count but fewer than ten. This sequence joins TRBV7-8 and TRBJ2-3, with D perhaps matching TRBD1 or TRBD2 (5 bases each). The V gene's germline CDR1 is SGHVS and CDR2 FQNEAQ. Trimming cost V 5 bases and J 2 bases, with 20 bases left between them. The CDR3 is made up of 17 amino acids. The chain's CDR3 is CASSPRQRLPLTDTQYF. CDR3 sequence (DNA): TGTGCCAGCAGCCCCCGACAGCGGCTGCCCCTCACAGATACGCAGTATTTT.